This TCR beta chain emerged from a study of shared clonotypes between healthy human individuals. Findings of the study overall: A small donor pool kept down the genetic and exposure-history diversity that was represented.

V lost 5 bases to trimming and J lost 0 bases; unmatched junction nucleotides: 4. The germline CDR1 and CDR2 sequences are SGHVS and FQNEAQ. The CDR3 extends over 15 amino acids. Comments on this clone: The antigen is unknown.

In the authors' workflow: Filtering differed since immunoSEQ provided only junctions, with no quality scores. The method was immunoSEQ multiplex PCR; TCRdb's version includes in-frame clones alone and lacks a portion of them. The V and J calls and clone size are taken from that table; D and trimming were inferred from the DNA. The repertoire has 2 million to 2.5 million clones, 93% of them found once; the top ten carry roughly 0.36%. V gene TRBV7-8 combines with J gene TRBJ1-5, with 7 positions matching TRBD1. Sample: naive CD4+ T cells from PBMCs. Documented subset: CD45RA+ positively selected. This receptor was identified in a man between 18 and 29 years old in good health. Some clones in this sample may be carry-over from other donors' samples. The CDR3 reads CASSPGTASNQPQHF. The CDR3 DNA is TGTGCCAGCAGCCCAGGGACAGCTAGCAATCAGCCCCAGCATTTT.